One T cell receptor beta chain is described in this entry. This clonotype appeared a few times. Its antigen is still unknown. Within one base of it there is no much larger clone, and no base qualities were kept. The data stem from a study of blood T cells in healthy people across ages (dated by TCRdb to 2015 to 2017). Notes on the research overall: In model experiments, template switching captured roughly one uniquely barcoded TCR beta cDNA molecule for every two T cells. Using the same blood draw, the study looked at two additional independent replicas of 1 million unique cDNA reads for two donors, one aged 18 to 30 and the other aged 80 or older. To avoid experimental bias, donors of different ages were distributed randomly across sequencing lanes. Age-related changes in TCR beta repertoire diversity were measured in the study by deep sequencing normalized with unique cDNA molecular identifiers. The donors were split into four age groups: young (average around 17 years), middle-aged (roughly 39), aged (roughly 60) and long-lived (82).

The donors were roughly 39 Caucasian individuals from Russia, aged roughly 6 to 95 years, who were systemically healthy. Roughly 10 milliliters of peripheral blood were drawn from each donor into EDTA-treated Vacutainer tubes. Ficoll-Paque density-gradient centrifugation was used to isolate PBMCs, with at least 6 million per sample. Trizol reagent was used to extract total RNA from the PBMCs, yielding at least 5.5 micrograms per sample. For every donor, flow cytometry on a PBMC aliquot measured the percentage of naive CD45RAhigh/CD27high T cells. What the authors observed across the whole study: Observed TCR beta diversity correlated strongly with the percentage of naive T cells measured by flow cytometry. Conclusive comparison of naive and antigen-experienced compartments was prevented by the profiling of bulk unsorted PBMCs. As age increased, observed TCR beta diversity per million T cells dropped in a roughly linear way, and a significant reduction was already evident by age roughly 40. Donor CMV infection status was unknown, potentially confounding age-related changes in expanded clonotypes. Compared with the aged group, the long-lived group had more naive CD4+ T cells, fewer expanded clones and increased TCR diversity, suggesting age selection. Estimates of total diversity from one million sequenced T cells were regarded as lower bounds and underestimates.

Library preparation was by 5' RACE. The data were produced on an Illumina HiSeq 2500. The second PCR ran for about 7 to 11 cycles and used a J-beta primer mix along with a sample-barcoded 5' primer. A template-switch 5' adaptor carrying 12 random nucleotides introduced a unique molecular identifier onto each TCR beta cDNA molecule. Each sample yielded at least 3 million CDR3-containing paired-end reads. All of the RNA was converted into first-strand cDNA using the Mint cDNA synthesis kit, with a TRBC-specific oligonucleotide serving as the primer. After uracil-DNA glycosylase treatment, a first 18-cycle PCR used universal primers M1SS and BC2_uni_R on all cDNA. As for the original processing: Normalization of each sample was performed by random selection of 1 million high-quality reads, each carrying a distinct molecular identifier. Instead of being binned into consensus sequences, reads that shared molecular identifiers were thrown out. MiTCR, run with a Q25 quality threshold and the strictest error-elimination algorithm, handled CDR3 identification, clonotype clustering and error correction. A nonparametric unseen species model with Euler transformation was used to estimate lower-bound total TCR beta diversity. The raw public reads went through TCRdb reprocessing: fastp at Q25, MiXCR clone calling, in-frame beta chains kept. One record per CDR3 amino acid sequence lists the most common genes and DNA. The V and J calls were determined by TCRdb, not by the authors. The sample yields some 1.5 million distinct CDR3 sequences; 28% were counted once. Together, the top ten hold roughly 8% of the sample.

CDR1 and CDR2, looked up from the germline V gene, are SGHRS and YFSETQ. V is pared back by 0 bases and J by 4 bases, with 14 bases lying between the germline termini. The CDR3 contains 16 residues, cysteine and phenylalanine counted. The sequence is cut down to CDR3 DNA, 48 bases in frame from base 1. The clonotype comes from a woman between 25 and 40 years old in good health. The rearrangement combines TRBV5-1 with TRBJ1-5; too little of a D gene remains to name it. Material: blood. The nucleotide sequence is TGCGCCAGCAGCTTGGCTGGTACCAGGAGTAATCAGCCCCAGCATTTT. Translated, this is CASSLAGTRSNQPQHF.